The clone carrying this T cell receptor (beta chain) was counted a single time. Its specificity is unknown. This specimen comes from a study of OX40 agonist ivuxolimab in advanced cancers. The germline gives CDR1 SEHNR, CDR2 FQNEAQ (reference sequence). V was pared by 1 base and J by 4 bases, with 5 bases of the junction left unmatched. The CDR3 sequence is 17 residues long. Study-level points and caveats: More expanded clones were seen, on average, in CD8+ T cells than in CD4+. Clonal expansion among partial responders at 0.1-3.0 mg/kg ranked near the lowest.

Clones were read by immunoSEQ multiplex PCR, and TCRdb kept only the in-frame ones, dropping some. The sample gives tens of thousands of clones, around 88% of which show up once; approximately 23% is in the top ten. The receptor was derived from an adult with an advanced solid tumor such as melanoma, head and neck, liver or kidney cancer. Sample: CD4+ or CD8+ T cells sorted from blood, taken in a trial of the OX40 agonist ivuxolimab. The rearrangement uses TRBV7-9 and TRBJ2-3, with 13 positions matching TRBD2. The CDR3 here is CASSLGGLAGVSDTQYF. DNA of the CDR3: TGTGCCAGCAGCTTAGGTGGACTAGCGGGAGTGTCAGATACGCAGTATTTT.